The clone carrying this T cell receptor (beta chain) shows up as medium-sized (0.01 to 0.1%) by frequency. The antigen is unknown. TRB amplification used 200 to 250 ng of peripheral blood genomic DNA. TRB was amplified by touch-down multiplex PCR, primer pools A and B combined. From its re-call of the multiplex PCR reads, TCRdb lists each CDR3 protein once, without DNA. Found here are about 8,100 distinct CDR3 sequences; the top ten clones hold 5.5% to 6.5%. The sample is drawn from a study of T cell clusters in autoimmune cytopenias. About the study: A median of about 52,000 TRB reads per sample yielded a median roughly 2,500 distinct clonotypes.

Study-wide results and caveats: Clustering suggested that physiological T cell clusters were missing in primary autoimmune cytopenia patients. Healthy donors had approximately 2.9-fold more exclusive TRB clusters than active autoimmune hepatitis patients. No experiment has yet validated the function of the T cell clusters defined in silico.

The sample comprised peripheral blood. The clonotype comes from a human donor with an autoimmune cytopenia or autoimmune hepatitis (not recorded which).

CDR3: CASNEDIEVRTQYF. This sequence joins TRBV6-5 and TRBJ2-5; no DNA is available, so the TRBD1 call from TCRdb remains unchecked. CDR3 size: 14 residues. The germline V gene has CDR1 MNHEY and CDR2 SVGAGI.